This TCR beta chain was sequenced for a study of CD8+ T cells in alopecia areata. Study information: Severity among treated patients was scored by the percentage of scalp area affected. Study-level findings and limits: Scalp sequencing also captures normal skin's resident alphabeta T cells. An increase in clonality over normal scalp was evident in lesional scalp, especially alopecia totalis/universalis.

Trimming removed 0 bases at V and 5 bases at J, with 13 bases between. Germline V gene lookup returns CDR1 SEHNR and CDR2 FQNEAQ (reference sequence). This CDR3 has 15 amino acids. As to this clone: Its specificity is not known.

Extracted RNA was reverse transcribed into cDNA, the sequencing template. TCRdb's copy holds only in-frame clones and misses some; the assay was immunoSEQ multiplex PCR. The data hold under 350,000 clones, with roughly 64% observed a single time. Documented treatment: oral pan-JAK inhibitor, 5-10 mg twice daily. Alopecia areata patients gave lesional scalp punch biopsies and peripheral blood samples. V is TRBV7-9 and J is TRBJ1-2, with D possibly matching TRBD1 (6 bases). The receptor's source is a human donor with alopecia areata. The specimen was CD4+ T cells sorted from blood, collected at week 24, from a patient treated with tofacitinib. Here the CDR3 reads CASSLAQGTQYGYTF. CDR3 coding DNA: TGTGCCAGCAGCTTAGCGCAGGGGACACAGTATGGCTACACCTTC. The complete variable domain, with remaining parts taken from reference TRBV7-9 and TRBJ1-2, reads DTGVSQNPRHKITKRGQNVTFRCDPISEHNRLYWYRQTLGQGPEFLTYFQNEAQLEKSRLLSDRFSAERPKGSFSTLEIQRTEQGDSAMYLCASSLAQGTQYGYTFGSGTRLTVV.